This T cell receptor (beta chain) was captured in a study of regulatory T cells in long-lasting Graves disease. Germline-derived CDR1 and CDR2 are SEHNR and FQNEAQ (reference sequence). This CDR3 spans 15 amino acids. Germline trimming cut 9 bases from V and 0 bases from J; bases unmatched to any gene: 10. As to time point: newly diagnosed GD, antithyroid drugs for less than 3 months. PBMC RNA served as the TCR library source. In Xi'an, China, an endocrinology department was the source of patients. The authors built TCR beta libraries using iRepertoire HTBI primers and Arm-PCR of CDR3 regions. TCRdb analysed the multiplex PCR reads with MiXCR anew, one entry per CDR3 protein. This table has roughly 520,000 distinct CDR3 sequences, 12% appearing once. This clonotype occurred many times. As yet, its antigen is unknown. Study results and limitations: Accuracy could have been hurt by small sample size.

This sample was also put to use in a study of T cells in Graves' hyperthyroidism and ophthalmopathy.

The source of this sequence is a woman between 25 and 40 years old with Graves disease. The chain combines TRBV7-9 with TRBJ2-7; 8 nucleotides agree with TRBD1. The sequencing here drew on peripheral blood mononuclear cells (PBMCs), taken at new diagnosis, from a patient treated with antithyroid drugs. In DNA form, the CDR3 reads TGTGCCAGGGGTCTGAGACAGGGGTTCTCCTACGAGCAGTACTTC. The encoded protein is CARGLRQGFSYEQYF.